Listed here is a single T cell receptor (beta chain). Its cognate antigen is unknown. This sample was included in a study of shared clonotypes between healthy human individuals. The length of the CDR3 is 15 residues. Trimming removed 4 bases at V and 2 bases at J, with 15 bases between. Germline assignment: CDR1 SGHNT and CDR2 YYREEE (reference sequence). Study outcomes and limitations: Naive CD4 clonotypes overlapped across a few donors at approximately 5.5%. Naive subsets tended to show greater estimated richness than memory subsets.

Replicate PCRs run on sorted subsets employed approximately 0.2 ug DNA, roughly 30,000 T cell genomes. The data were produced by immunoSEQ multiplex PCR, yet TCRdb's version contains in-frame clones alone and is incomplete. The top ten clones hold under 0.45% of a sample with roughly 2.2 million clones, 85% to 95% of them seen once. The chain employs TRBV5-4 and TRBJ2-5, with no clear D. The sample was naive CD4+ T cells from PBMCs. The subset is: CD45RA+ positively selected. This sequence was found in a young man in good health. Some clones in this sample may be carry-over from other donors' samples. The CDR3 here is CASSRSVKVQETQYF. CDR3 DNA: TGTGCCAGCAGCAGATCGGTGAAAGTACAAGAGACCCAGTACTTC.